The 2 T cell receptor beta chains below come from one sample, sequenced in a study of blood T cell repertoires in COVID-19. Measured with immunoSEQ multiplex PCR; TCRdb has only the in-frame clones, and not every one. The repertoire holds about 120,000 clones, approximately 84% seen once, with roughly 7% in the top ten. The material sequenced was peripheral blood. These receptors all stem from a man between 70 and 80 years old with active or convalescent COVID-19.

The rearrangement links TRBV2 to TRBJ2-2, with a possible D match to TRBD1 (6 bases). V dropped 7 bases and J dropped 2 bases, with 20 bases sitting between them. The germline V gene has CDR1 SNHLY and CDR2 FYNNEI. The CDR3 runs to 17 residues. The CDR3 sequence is CASTVGQPTANTGELFF. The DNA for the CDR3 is TGTGCCAGCACGGTTGGACAGCCCACAGCCAACACCGGGGAGCTGTTTTTT.

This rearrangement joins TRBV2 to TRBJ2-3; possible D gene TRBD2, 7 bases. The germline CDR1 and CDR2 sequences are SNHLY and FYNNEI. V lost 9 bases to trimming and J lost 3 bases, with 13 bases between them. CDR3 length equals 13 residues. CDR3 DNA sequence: TGTGCCAGTACAGGGACTAAAACAGATACGCAGTATTTT. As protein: CASTGTKTDTQYF.